This passage covers 18 T cell receptor beta chains from one sample sequenced in a study of blood T cell repertoires in COVID-19. Sequenced by immunoSEQ multiplex PCR; TCRdb stores in-frame clones only, minus some. The sample consists of some 150,000 clones, roughly 90% of them appearing once. The sequencing sample was made of peripheral blood. These receptors all come from a man in his sixties with acute or convalescent COVID-19.

This clone showed up just once. The chain joins TRBV4-1 to TRBJ2-5, with TRBD2 identical over 8 bases. This CDR3 region has 14 residues. J was trimmed by 3 bases and V by 4 bases; bases with no gene match: 4. Germline V CDR1 and CDR2: MGHRA, YSYEKL. CDR3: CASSLGLAEETQYF. CDR3 sequence (DNA): TGCGCCAGCAGCCTCGGACTAGCTGAAGAGACCCAGTACTTC.

The V call is TRBV7-2, the J call TRBJ1-4; TRBD1 agrees at 8 bases. Losses at the gene ends were 3 bases for V and 4 bases for J; bases not matched to a gene: 1. The CDR3 runs to 14 residues. CDR1 and CDR2 from the germline V gene are SGHTA and FQGNSA. The CDR3 nucleotides are TGTGCCAGCAGCTTCGACAGGGGTAATGAAAAACTGTTTTTT. Translated, it gives CASSFDRGNEKLFF.

This chain connects TRBV27 to TRBJ1-6, with 7 nucleotides matching TRBD1. The CDR3 sequence is 13 residues long. The V gene end was trimmed by 8 bases and the J gene end by 6 bases; junction bases not matched to a gene: 4. CDR1 and CDR2 (germline): MNHEY, SMNVEV (reference sequence). The CDR3 DNA follows: TGTGCCAGCTCCTCAGGGGGTAATTCACCCCTCCACTTT. It codes for CASSSGGNSPLHF.

The chain employs TRBV19 and TRBJ2-1; 7 bases agree with TRBD1. The CDR3 is 14 amino acids. The J segment lost 4 bases and the V segment lost 8 bases, leaving 8 bases of the junction unmatched. Germline V gene lookup returns CDR1 LNHDA and CDR2 SQIVND (reference sequence). CDR3 region: CASADRDLYNEQFF. The CDR3 coding sequence is TGTGCCAGTGCCGACAGGGACCTTTACAATGAGCAGTTCTTC.

This clone was found once. The CDR3 here is CASSGSGGASYEQYF. CDR3 sequence (DNA): TGTGCCAGCAGCGGTAGCGGGGGGGCCTCCTACGAGCAGTACTTC. The genes are TRBV7-2 and TRBJ2-7, with 11 positions matching TRBD2. The length of the CDR3 is 15 residues. The J segment lost 0 bases and the V segment lost 5 bases, leaving 3 bases of the junction unmatched. Per the germline V gene, CDR1 is SGHTA and CDR2 is FQGNSA.

The rearrangement uses TRBV7-2 and TRBJ2-1, with 10 positions matching TRBD2. Germline V lookup: CDR1 SGHTA, CDR2 FQGNSA. Losses at the gene ends were 6 bases for V and 4 bases for J; bases not matched to a gene: 9. The CDR3 runs to 16 residues. The CDR3 region has the DNA TGTGCCAGCAGTCATACTAGCGGGGAACATTACAATGAGCAGTTCTTC. This sequence encodes CASSHTSGEHYNEQFF.

The genes are TRBV5-5 and TRBJ1-6, with 10 nucleotides matching TRBD1. There are 16 residues in the CDR3. Germline-derived CDR1 and CDR2 are SGHKS and YYEKEE (reference sequence). Losses at the gene ends were 6 bases for V and 5 bases for J; bases not matched to a gene: 8. CDR3 nucleotide sequence: TGTGCCAGCAACCGACAGGGGGCGGAAAATAATTCACCCCTCCACTTT. Its protein is CASNRQGAENNSPLHF.

V and J are TRBV15 and TRBJ2-6; the D gene is possibly TRBD1 (5 bases). Germline CDR1 and CDR2: LNHNV and YYDKDF (reference sequence). CDR3 length: 18 residues. Trimming left V 8 bases short and J 2 bases short, with 22 bases between. CDR3 in amino acids: CATEKDARVSTGANVLTF. CDR3 coding DNA: TGTGCCACCGAAAAAGACGCCAGGGTATCTACTGGGGCCAACGTCCTGACTTTC.

The gene calls are TRBV11-2 and TRBJ2-3; D perhaps matches TRBD2 (5 bases). This CDR3 spans 14 amino acids. Germline loops: CDR1 SGHAT, CDR2 FQNNGV. Between the trimmed V and J ends, which lost 5 bases and 4 bases, there was a span of 13 bases. The DNA of the CDR3 is TGTGCCAGCAGCCCCGGGGTTAGCCCAGATACGCAGTATTTT. It yields the protein CASSPGVSPDTQYF.

Details on this clone: Distinct nucleotide sequences in the sample also encode this CDR3. V and J are TRBV5-1 and TRBJ1-2; perhaps TRBD1 as D (5 bases). Germline CDR1 is SGHRS and CDR2 is YFSETQ. V lost 0 bases and J lost 0, with 6 bases in between. The length of the CDR3 is 14 residues. Here the CDR3 DNA reads TGCGCCAGCAGCTTGGGGACATCTAACTATGGCTACACCTTC. Translation gives CASSLGTSNYGYTF.

This clone was seen only a few times. V is TRBV11-2 and J is TRBJ1-1; D is unclear. V lost 1 base to trimming and J lost 5 bases, with 14 bases between them. The CDR3 is 15 amino acids. Germline lookup yields CDR1 SGHAT and CDR2 FQNNGV. This CDR3 reads CASSLVRLGGTEAFF. The CDR3 DNA follows: TGTGCCAGCAGCTTAGTCCGTTTAGGCGGGACTGAAGCTTTCTTT.

The chain has TRBV7-6 and TRBJ1-1, with a possible D match to TRBD1 (5 bases). This CDR3 region has 14 residues. The germline V and J ends were trimmed by 3 bases and 0 bases, with 8 bases remaining between them. CDR1 and CDR2 (germline): SGHVS, FNYEAQ. CDR3 region: CASSLGQVNTEAFF. CDR3 sequence (DNA): TGTGCCAGCAGCTTGGGGCAGGTGAACACTGAAGCTTTCTTT. The whole variable domain, remainder taken from reference TRBV7-6 and TRBJ1-1, is GAGVSQSPRYKVTKRGQDVALRCDPISGHVSLYWYRQALGQGPEFLTYFNYEAQQDKSGLPNDRFSAERPEGSISTLTIQRTEQRDSAMYRCASSLGQVNTEAFFGQGTRLTVV.

The chain couples TRBV5-1 to TRBJ2-7; 7 bases agree with TRBD1. The junction had 4 bases not matched to a gene; V was cut back by 2 bases and J by 5 bases. Looked up from germline, CDR1 is SGHRS and CDR2 is YFSETQ. This CDR3 is built from 13 residues. The CDR3 DNA reads as TGCGCCAGCAGCTTTGGACAGGCGGACGAGCAGTACTTC. Translating gives CASSFGQADEQYF.

The chain's CDR3 is CASSYLTGAGELFF. CDR3 nucleotide sequence: TGTGCCAGCAGTTACTTAACAGGGGCCGGGGAGCTGTTTTTT. This chain joins TRBV6-5 and TRBJ2-2, with 7 bases lining up with TRBD1. Germline CDR1 reads MNHEY; CDR2 reads SVGAGI. CDR3 size: 14 residues. Germline trimming cut 1 base from V and 6 bases from J; bases unmatched to any gene: 2.

The chain carries TRBV7-2 and TRBJ1-2; D unclear. Germline CDR1 is SGHTA and CDR2 is FQGNSA. The CDR3 runs to 12 residues. The V and J ends lost 3 bases and 2 bases respectively, with 4 bases between them. The CDR3 protein is CASSFINYGYTF. The CDR3 coding sequence is TGTGCCAGCAGCTTTATAAACTATGGCTACACCTTC.

The rearrangement joins TRBV6-2 or TRBV6-3 to TRBJ2-2; possible D gene TRBD2, 5 bases. V was pared by 0 bases and J by 3 bases, with 14 bases between. CDR1 is MNHEY and CDR2 is SVGEGT in the germline V gene. The CDR3 is made up of 17 amino acids. As DNA, the CDR3 is TGTGCCAGCAGTTACTCGGCTAGGGCGGAGGACACCGGGGAGCTGTTTTTT. Translated: CASSYSARAEDTGELFF.

On this clone itself: Distinct nucleotide sequences in the sample also encode this CDR3. The chain links TRBV18 to TRBJ1-1; 9 positions match TRBD1. The CDR3 extends over 14 amino acids. Germline V CDR1 and CDR2: KGHSH, LQKENI. Trimming at V came to 2 bases and at J to 5 bases, leaving 3 bases not matched to a gene. CDR3 in DNA: TGTGCCAGCTCACCATCGACAGGGGGGACTGAAGCTTTCTTT. This gives the protein CASSPSTGGTEAFF. The full variable domain, in which reference TRBV18 and TRBJ1-1 provide the parts outside the CDR3, is NAGVMQNPRHLVRRRGQEARLRCSPMKGHSHVYWYRQLPEEGLKFMVYLQKENIIDESGMPKERFSAEFPKEGPSILRIQQVVRGDSAAYFCASSPSTGGTEAFFGQGTRLTVV.

The V call is TRBV7-2, the J call TRBJ1-6; D not resolved. With 1 base removed from V and 0 bases from J, the gap between germline ends came to 10 bases. The CDR3 covers 17 residues. Germline V gene sequence: CDR1 SGHTA, CDR2 FQGNSA. The DNA for the CDR3 is TGTGCCAGCAGCTTAGTTCCGGGAAGCTCCTATAATTCACCCCTCCACTTT. As protein: CASSLVPGSSYNSPLHF. Using reference TRBV7-2 and TRBJ1-6 for the parts outside the CDR3, the full variable domain is GAGVSQSPSNKVTEKGKDVELRCDPISGHTALYWYRQSLGQGLEFLIYFQGNSAPDKSGLPSDRFSAERTGGSVSTLTIQRTQQEDSAVYLCASSLVPGSSYNSPLHFGNGTRLTVT.